Shown below are 12 T cell receptor beta chains from a single sample sequenced in a study of Ad26.COV2.S vaccination and SARS-CoV-2 variants. Profiled with immunoSEQ multiplex PCR; TCRdb holds only in-frame clones, not every one. This table has about 450,000 clones, about 91% appearing once. Documented treatment: 15 to 20 received Ad26.COV2.S at low or high dose, single or two shots; roughly five received placebo; per-sample allocation not given. The samples were gathered on day 63 after the first injection of vaccine or placebo. Material: peripheral blood, obtained in a trial of Ad26.COV2.S vaccine versus placebo. The receptors were gathered from a person between 18 and 65 years old who received the Ad26.COV2.S COVID-19 vaccine or a placebo.

The rearrangement uses TRBV28 and TRBJ2-7; D is ambiguous. The V end lost 8 bases, the J end lost 5 bases, and 13 bases lay between the germline ends. The germline V gene encodes CDR1 MDHEN and CDR2 SYDVKM. CDR3 length equals 12 residues. The CDR3 DNA reads TGTGCCAGCCCCCGCCGCTCTCACGAGCAGTACTTC. Protein sequence: CASPRRSHEQYF. The full variable domain, in which reference TRBV28 and TRBJ2-7 provide the parts outside the CDR3, is DVKVTQSSRYLVKRTGEKVFLECVQDMDHENMFWYRQDPGLGLRLIYFSYDVKMKEKGDIPEGYSVSREKKERFSLILESASTNQTSMYLCASPRRSHEQYFGPGTRLTVT.

The chain joins TRBV24-1 to TRBJ2-1, with 7 bases fitting TRBD2. V lost 5 bases, J lost 6 bases, and 9 bases stayed unmatched. The CDR3 runs to 15 residues. Germline values: CDR1 KGHDR, CDR2 SFDVKD. CDR3 sequence reads: CATSGVWEGPNEQFF. CDR3 nucleotides: TGTGCCACCAGTGGCGTGTGGGAGGGCCCCAATGAGCAGTTCTTC.

The CDR3 DNA reads TGCGCCAGCAGCTATCGCAGCCCGATCAACCATAACTATGGCTACACCTTC. This codes for CASSYRSPINHNYGYTF. This sequence joins TRBV4-3 and TRBJ1-2; no reliable D call. The CDR3 loop spans 17 amino acids. CDR1 is LGHNA and CDR2 is YSLEER in the germline V gene. The V end was cut by 5 bases, the J end by 1 base, with 20 bases between.

V is TRBV2 and J is TRBJ1-3; D remains ambiguous. With 8 bases removed from V and 0 bases from J, the gap between germline ends came to 14 bases. Germline assignment: CDR1 SNHLY and CDR2 FYNNEI. This CDR3 has 15 residues. In DNA form, the CDR3 reads TGTGCCAGCGACTTCGGACGGCTCTCTGGAAACACCATATATTTT. This encodes CASDFGRLSGNTIYF.

J is TRBJ1-6 and V is TRBV5-5; D is uncertain. Germline V gene sequence: CDR1 SGHKS, CDR2 YYEKEE (reference sequence). The CDR3 runs 18 residues. Trimming removed 2 bases at V and 0 bases at J, with 15 bases between. CDR3 bases: TGTGCCAGCAGCTTCGGGTTCGCCGGGAGCTCCTATAATTCACCCCTCCACTTT. Encoded protein: CASSFGFAGSSYNSPLHF.

A single count supports this clone. The chain couples TRBV18 to TRBJ2-1; weak D call: TRBD1 (6 bases). CDR1 is KGHSH and CDR2 is LQKENI in the germline V gene. V lost 2 bases to trimming and J lost 8 bases, with 16 bases between them. The CDR3 runs 15 residues. In DNA, the CDR3 is TGTGCCAGCTCACCAATCACAGGGTTCACTTATGAGCAGTTCTTC. Translating gives CASSPITGFTYEQFF.

The chain links TRBV7-3 to TRBJ1-1; D unclear. Germline assignment: CDR1 SGHTA and CDR2 FQGTGA. The CDR3 has 13 amino acids. Trimming pared 2 bases from V and 3 bases from J, leaving 7 bases between. CDR3 sequence (DNA): TGTGCCAGCAGCTTAGGCATCGACACTGAAGCTTTCTTT. It is translated as CASSLGIDTEAFF. Supplemented by reference TRBV7-3 and TRBJ1-1, the full variable domain reads GAGVSQTPSNKVTEKGKYVELRCDPISGHTALYWYRQSLGQGPEFLIYFQGTGAADDSGLPNDRFFAVRPEGSVSTLKIQRTERGDSAVYLCASSLGIDTEAFFGQGTRLTVV.

The V and J genes are TRBV7-8 and TRBJ1-5; D gene unclear. The CDR3 is 15 residues long. V was cut by 2 bases and J by 5 bases, with 13 bases left in between. Germline-derived CDR1 and CDR2 are SGHVS and FQNEAQ. DNA of the CDR3: TGTGCCAGCAGCTTAAGCGGCGGAGGTTATCAGCCCCAGCATTTT. This translates into CASSLSGGGYQPQHF.

The rearrangement joins TRBV7-3 to TRBJ2-2; no firm D call. V was pared by 5 bases and J by 8 bases, with 9 bases between. The CDR3 consists of 12 residues. The germline CDR1 and CDR2 sequences are SGHTA and FQGTGA. Here the CDR3 DNA reads TGTGCCAGCAGCGCGAGGATGGGGGAGCTGTTTTTT. Translation: CASSARMGELFF.

The chain is built from TRBV19 and TRBJ1-1; D perhaps matches TRBD1 (5 bases). Per germline, CDR1 LNHDA and CDR2 SQIVND (reference sequence). Trimming left V 5 bases short and J 1 base short, with 23 bases between. The CDR3 runs to 18 residues. The CDR3 spells CASSAGLQYPNSNTEAFF. CDR3 sequence (DNA): TGTGCCAGTAGTGCGGGACTCCAATACCCTAATTCGAACACTGAAGCTTTCTTT.

The gene calls are TRBV20-1 and TRBJ2-7; D is unclear. The CDR3 is 11 residues long. The germline V and J ends were trimmed by 7 bases and 3 bases, with 10 bases remaining between them. The germline V gene has CDR1 DFQATT and CDR2 SNEGSKA (reference sequence). The CDR3 region is CSGTDFYEQYF. The CDR3 coding sequence is TGCAGTGGGACGGATTTCTACGAGCAGTACTTC.

This clone was picked up a small number of times. The chain joins TRBV3-1 (or the pseudogene TRBV3-2) to TRBJ1-2, with a weak D call TRBD1 (6 bases). The CDR3 runs 15 residues. Germline loops: CDR1 LGHDT, CDR2 YNNKEL (reference sequence). Between the trimmed V and J ends, which lost 4 bases and 4 bases, there was a span of 16 bases. The CDR3 nucleotides read TGTGCCAGCAGCCGCGGGGGGCCGAACCTCTATGGCTACACCTTC. Translation gives CASSRGGPNLYGYTF.